The next 9 T cell receptor beta chains were all read from a single sample in a study of regulatory T cells in long-lasting Graves disease. Libraries of TCR beta came from iRepertoire HTBI primers plus Arm-PCR of CDR3 regions. In TCRdb, the multiplex PCR reads were re-called with MiXCR into one record per CDR3 protein. The sample holds 360,000 or so distinct CDR3 sequences, roughly 12% seen once. Specified time point: newly diagnosed GD, antithyroid drugs for less than 3 months. Generation of the TCR library employed RNA extracted from PBMCs. The same data also contributed to another study, on T cells in Graves' hyperthyroidism and ophthalmopathy.

The sequencing used peripheral blood mononuclear cells (PBMCs), collected at new diagnosis, from a patient treated with antithyroid drugs. The receptors stem from a woman under 30 with Graves disease.

This clonotype has at least ten counts. J is TRBJ2-3 and V is TRBV7-3; 8 bases are a match to TRBD1. Germline CDR1 SGHTA, CDR2 FQGTGA. The CDR3 sequence is 15 residues long. V shed 4 bases, J shed 2 bases, and the junction held 5 bases outside the gene matches. The CDR3: CASSSTGAATDTQYF. In nucleotides, the CDR3 is TGTGCCAGCAGCTCGACAGGGGCCGCCACAGATACGCAGTATTTT. Combining the CDR3 with reference TRBV7-3 and TRBJ2-3 gives the whole variable domain GAGVSQTPSNKVTEKGKYVELRCDPISGHTALYWYRQSLGQGPEFLIYFQGTGAADDSGLPNDRFFAVRPEGSVSTLKIQRTERGDSAVYLCASSSTGAATDTQYFGPGTRLTVL.

This clonotype was detected only a few times. This chain links TRBV9 with TRBJ2-2; 7 bases are a match to TRBD2. The CDR3 sequence is 17 residues long. The V gene end was trimmed by 0 bases and the J gene end by 4 bases; junction bases not matched to a gene: 9. CDR1 is SGDLS, CDR2 YYNGEE, per germline. The CDR3 sequence: CASSVAGGGPSTGELFF. For the CDR3, the DNA is TGTGCCAGCAGCGTAGCGGGGGGTGGTCCCAGCACCGGGGAGCTGTTTTTT.

This sequence joins TRBV5-1 and TRBJ2-5; possible D gene TRBD1, 6 bases. Trimming took 2 bases from V and 0 from J, leaving 11 bases between them. This CDR3 spans 15 amino acids. CDR1 SGHRS and CDR2 YFSETQ come from the germline V gene. The CDR3 nucleotides read TGCGCCAGCAGCTTCAACCGACAGGACCAAGAGACCCAGTACTTC. Amino acid sequence: CASSFNRQDQETQYF.

This clonotype has a handful of counts. V is TRBV5-1 and J is TRBJ2-5; no definite D call. The CDR3 has 15 amino acids. V shed 0 bases and J shed 5 bases, with 14 bases lying between them. Germline values: CDR1 SGHRS, CDR2 YFSETQ. In nucleotides, the CDR3 is TGCGCCAGCAGCTTGGACCACCGACCGGCGGAGACCCAGTACTTC. Protein: CASSLDHRPAETQYF. Full variable domain (outside the CDR3, taken from reference TRBV5-1 and TRBJ2-5): KAGVTQTPRYLIKTRGQQVTLSCSPISGHRSVSWYQQTPGQGLQFLFEYFSETQRNKGNFPGRFSGRQFSNSRSEMNVSTLELGDSALYLCASSLDHRPAETQYFGPGTRLLVL.

Many counts were recorded for this clonotype. The chain is built from TRBV28 and TRBJ1-5; the match to TRBD1 covers 7 bases. V lost 7 bases, J lost 9 bases, and 6 bases stayed unmatched. There are 12 residues in the CDR3. Germline CDR1 reads MDHEN; CDR2 reads SYDVKM. The CDR3 protein is CASTQTGRPQHF. As DNA, the CDR3 is TGTGCCAGCACCCAGACAGGGCGGCCCCAGCATTTT.

This clonotype was observed at least ten times. The chain uses TRBV2 and TRBJ2-1; D remains unclear. With 6 bases removed from V and 0 bases from J, the gap between germline ends came to 12 bases. CDR3 length: 15 residues. The germline V gene encodes CDR1 SNHLY and CDR2 FYNNEI. The CDR3 coding sequence is TGTGCCAGCAGGCCGCCAGCCGCCTCCTACAATGAGCAGTTCTTC. It codes for CASRPPAASYNEQFF.

At least ten counts were recorded for this clonotype. This sequence joins TRBV20-1 and TRBJ2-1; possibly TRBD2 for D (6 bases). Trimming shortened V by 0 bases and J by 6 bases, and 18 bases separated the two germline ends. There are 16 residues in the CDR3. Germline assignment: CDR1 DFQATT and CDR2 SNEGSKA (reference sequence). CDR3 region: CSARDLEARRGNEQFF. The CDR3, as DNA: TGCAGTGCTAGAGATCTGGAGGCCAGGCGGGGCAATGAGCAGTTCTTC.

V is TRBV7-9 and J is TRBJ1-1; D gene ambiguous. CDR3 length equals 13 residues. Trimming took 8 bases from V and 3 from J, leaving 13 bases between them. The V gene's germline CDR1 is SEHNR and CDR2 FQNEAQ (reference sequence). The CDR3 protein is CASGETRDTEAFF. For the CDR3, the DNA is TGTGCCAGCGGGGAAACCCGGGACACTGAAGCTTTCTTT.

This clonotype was found many times. The chain carries TRBV12-3 or TRBV12-4 and TRBJ2-3; 9 bases fit TRBD1. This CDR3 spans 20 amino acids. The ends lost 6 bases at V and 5 bases at J; junction bases unmatched: 24. The CDR3 coding sequence is TGTGCCAGCAGGTACTTACCCGGACAGGGGAGAAGAATTCGCCAAGATACGCAGTATTTT. Its protein is CASRYLPGQGRRIRQDTQYF.